The next 10 T cell receptor beta chains were all read from a single sample in a study of cytomegalovirus exposure and HLA in healthy donors. The primer mix had 60 Vbeta and 13 Jbeta primers. The data were produced by immunoSEQ multiplex PCR, yet TCRdb's version contains in-frame clones alone and is incomplete. The sample gives approximately 140,000 clones, 70% to 80% of which show up once; roughly 1% is in the top ten. Sequencing used PBMCs. The receptors shown here come from a woman in her sixties or seventies in good health and CMV-seronegative.

This chain joins TRBV7-2 and TRBJ1-2; no firm D call. Trimming removed 7 bases from V and 8 bases from J, with 17 bases in between. Germline CDR1 and CDR2: SGHTA and FQGNSA. The CDR3 totals 13 residues. In DNA, the CDR3 is TGTGCCAGCAACTGGGAGACGACTGGAGGCTACACCTTC. Residues: CASNWETTGGYTF.

The gene calls are TRBV28 and TRBJ2-7; tentative D call: TRBD1 (7 bases). The CDR3 is 16 amino acids. Trimming took off 4 bases at V and 0 bases at J, with 16 bases between the two ends. Germline CDR1 is MDHEN and CDR2 is SYDVKM. CDR3 amino acids: CASSSRGDSLSYEQYF. The CDR3 DNA is TGTGCCAGCAGTTCAAGGGGGGACAGTCTCTCCTACGAGCAGTACTTC.

V is TRBV6-5 and J is TRBJ2-7; 8 bases agree with TRBD1. CDR3 length: 15 amino acids. V was pared by 0 bases and J by 6 bases, with 7 bases of the junction left unmatched. Germline loops: CDR1 MNHEY, CDR2 SVGAGI. CDR3 region: CASSYSQTGASEQYF. Here the CDR3 DNA reads TGTGCCAGCAGTTACTCACAGACAGGGGCCTCCGAGCAGTACTTC.

This sequence joins TRBV14 and TRBJ1-1; 7 nucleotides line up with TRBD1. The CDR3 covers 13 residues. Germline values: CDR1 SGHDN, CDR2 FVKESK. V lost 8 bases, J lost 4 bases, and 7 bases stayed unmatched. The CDR3 region is CASAQTGSTEAFF. CDR3 DNA sequence: TGTGCCAGCGCCCAGACAGGGAGCACTGAAGCTTTCTTT. The whole variable domain, filled in from reference TRBV14 and TRBJ1-1, reads EAGVTQFPSHSVIEKGQTVTLRCDPISGHDNLYWYRRVMGKEIKFLLHFVKESKQDESGMPNNRFLAERTGGTYSTLKVQPAELEDSGVYFCASAQTGSTEAFFGQGTRLTVV.

This clone turned up a few times. V usage is TRBV6-5 and J usage is TRBJ2-1; D is possibly TRBD2 (6 bases). The CDR3 sequence is 13 residues long. The germline CDR1 and CDR2 sequences are MNHEY and SVGAGI. Trimming cost V 5 bases and J 6 bases, with 11 bases left between them. CDR3 sequence (DNA): TGTGCCAGCAGTGATCGCGGGGCCAATGAGCAGTTCTTC. Encoded protein: CASSDRGANEQFF.

This clone was observed a handful of times. The chain combines TRBV19 with TRBJ2-6, with D maybe TRBD1 (6 bases). The CDR3 contains 14 residues. Trimming took off 8 bases at V and 0 bases at J, with 8 bases between the two ends. Germline CDR1 LNHDA, CDR2 SQIVND (reference sequence). DNA of the CDR3: TGTGCCAGTTCAGGGGACTCTGGGGCCAACGTCCTGACTTTC. Translated, it gives CASSGDSGANVLTF.

V and J are TRBV19 and TRBJ1-2, with a possible D match to TRBD1 (5 bases). Trimming shortened V by 2 bases and J by 2 bases, and 12 bases separated the two germline ends. The CDR3 is made up of 15 amino acids. Per the germline V gene, CDR1 is LNHDA and CDR2 is SQIVND (reference sequence). As DNA, the CDR3 is TGTGCCAGTAGTATAATGGGACGGGGGAACTATGGCTACACCTTC. It specifies CASSIMGRGNYGYTF.

This chain uses TRBV7-9 with TRBJ1-1, with D possibly being TRBD1 (5 bases). This CDR3 spans 16 amino acids. The germline CDR1 and CDR2 sequences are SEHNR and FQNEAQ (reference sequence). The V end lost 4 bases, the J end lost 4 bases, and 19 bases lay between the germline ends. CDR3 region: CASSSKDRGLGTEAFF. CDR3 DNA sequence: TGTGCCAGCAGCTCTAAAGACCGGGGGTTAGGCACTGAAGCTTTCTTT. Using reference TRBV7-9 and TRBJ1-1 for the parts outside the CDR3, the full variable domain is DTGVSQNPRHKITKRGQNVTFRCDPISEHNRLYWYRQTLGQGPEFLTYFQNEAQLEKSRLLSDRFSAERPKGSFSTLEIQRTEQGDSAMYLCASSSKDRGLGTEAFFGQGTRLTVV.

V gene TRBV7-3 combines with J gene TRBJ2-5; D is undetermined. The V and J ends lost 5 bases and 3 bases respectively, with 10 bases between them. Germline values: CDR1 SGHTA, CDR2 FQGTGA. CDR3 length: 13 amino acids. The CDR3 DNA follows: TGTGCCAGCAGCCGAGGCGTAGAAGAGACCCAGTACTTC. This codes for CASSRGVEETQYF.

This clone was counted a single time. The genes are TRBV11-2 and TRBJ1-2; no definite D call. CDR1 is SGHAT, CDR2 FQNNGV, per germline. The CDR3 is 17 amino acids. Trimming left V 0 bases short and J 4 bases short, with 18 bases between. The CDR3 nucleotides read TGTGCCAGCAGCTTAGATCGATATACAACAGAAAGCTATGGCTACACCTTC. Its protein is CASSLDRYTTESYGYTF.